Listed here are 11 T cell receptor beta chains from one sample, sequenced in a study of molecular identifiers for immune sequencing clone quantification. TCRdb re-derived calls from the PCR reads in MiXCR, one entry per CDR3 protein. This repertoire shows around 460,000 distinct CDR3 sequences, under 30% found once; its top ten account for around 0.79%. Sequenced: naive CD8+ T cells from blood, with Jurkat cell RNA spiked in. Subset indicated: FACS-sorted CD8+CD4-CCR7+CD45RA+ naive T cells. These receptors originate from a human donor in good health. Some libraries in this study had Jurkat cell RNA spiked in.

The CDR3 loop is CASNPGANTEAFF. The CDR3 coding sequence is TGTGCCAGCAACCCCGGGGCGAACACTGAAGCTTTCTTT. The chain links TRBV12-3 or TRBV12-4 to TRBJ1-1; D might be TRBD1 (5 bases). V dropped 7 bases and J dropped 1 base, with 10 bases sitting between them. The CDR3 has 13 amino acids.

A word on this clonotype: Possible read error: a much larger clone is one base away. The chain links TRBV7-2 to TRBJ2-5, with unresolved D. CDR3 length: 12 amino acids. The germline V gene encodes CDR1 SGHTA and CDR2 FQGNSA. The CDR3: CASSFSGSTLYF. In nucleotides, the CDR3 is TGTGCCAGCAGCTTTTCAGGTTCGACCCTGTACTTC.

V gene TRBV25-1 combines with J gene TRBJ1-4; tentatively, D is TRBD1 (5 bases). Germline loops: CDR1 MGHDK, CDR2 SYGVNS. V lost 3 bases, J lost 2 bases, and 10 bases lay in between. This CDR3 has 15 amino acids. The DNA of the CDR3 is TGTGCCAGCAGTGACTGGGGGGGTACTAATGAAAAACTGTTTTTT. Protein product: CASSDWGGTNEKLFF.

On this clonotype: A junction boundary mismatches the germline segment, possibly from a read error. The V gene is TRBV12-3 or TRBV12-4, the J gene TRBJ1-2; 9 bases are a match to TRBD1. The CDR3 is 14 amino acids. The DNA for the CDR3 is TGTACCAGCAGTTTGGGACAGGGCTTTGAGGGCTACACCTTC. Translation: CTSSLGQGFEGYTF.

Points on this clonotype: Because it lacks the conserved phenylalanine or tryptophan at the end, this CDR3 is likely a read error. The chain combines TRBV27 with TRBJ2-7, with 14 bases fitting TRBD2. The V and J ends lost 5 bases and 6 bases, in that order; junction bases with no gene match: 6. Germline CDR1 reads MNHEY; CDR2 reads SMNVEV (reference sequence). This CDR3 is built from 15 residues. The CDR3 here is CASSQTSGRASEQYL. The DNA of the CDR3 is TGTGCCAGCAGTCAGACTAGCGGGAGGGCGTCCGAGCAGTACCTC.

A word on this clonotype: A single base separates this from a much larger clone, so it may be a read error. This sequence joins TRBV7-2 and TRBJ2-3; 9 bases match TRBD1. The CDR3 consists of 13 residues. Germline lookup yields CDR1 SGHTA and CDR2 FQGNSA. CDR3 sequence: CASPGQGADAQYF. The CDR3 coding sequence is TGTGCCAGCCCGGGACAGGGAGCAGATGCGCAGTATTTT.

The chain recombines TRBV13 with TRBJ2-1, with 12 nucleotides matching TRBD2. The junction had 5 bases not matched to a gene; V was cut back by 5 bases and J by 6 bases. This CDR3 spans 15 amino acids. The germline V gene has CDR1 PRHDT and CDR2 FYEKMQ (reference sequence). The chain's CDR3 is CASSTGLAGSNEQFF. CDR3 nucleotide sequence: TGTGCCAGCAGCACGGGACTAGCGGGTAGCAATGAGCAGTTCTTC.

This clonotype was detected ten times or more. This chain uses TRBV28 with TRBJ2-7, with D possibly matching TRBD2 (5 bases). Germline values: CDR1 MDHEN, CDR2 SYDVKM. V was trimmed by 6 bases and J by 4 bases, leaving 10 bases between them. The CDR3 totals 12 residues. The CDR3 bases are TGTGCCAGCAGCCCGGGATTTTACGAGCAGTACTTC. This translates into CASSPGFYEQYF.

To note about this clonotype: This may come from a read error, since a much larger clone is one base off. The J gene is TRBJ2-3, the V gene TRBV11-2; D is unclear. This CDR3 has 17 amino acids. The germline V gene encodes CDR1 SGHAT and CDR2 FQNNGV. The CDR3 sequence: CASSSSSTTGAADTQCF. Written as DNA, the CDR3 is TGTGCCAGCAGCTCCTCAAGCACTACCGGCGCCGCAGATACGCAGTGTTTT.

This clonotype was seen repeatedly, ten times or more. The chain employs TRBV5-5 and TRBJ2-5; no clear D gene. The CDR3 covers 11 residues. Between the trimmed V and J ends, which lost 0 bases and 5 bases, there was a span of 2 bases. Germline V gives CDR1 SGHKS, CDR2 YYEKEE (reference sequence). The CDR3 DNA sequence: TGTGCCAGCAGCTTGGACGAGACCCAGTACTTC. Residues: CASSLDETQYF.

The rearrangement links TRBV3-2 to TRBJ1-5. TRBV3-2 is a recognized pseudogene. The CDR3 has 19 amino acids. The CDR3 loop is CASSPRLQIGHLFSQPRHF. CDR3 nucleotide sequence: TGTGCCAGCAGCCCCCGTTTGCAGATCGGGCATCTTTTTTCTCAGCCCCGGCATTTT.